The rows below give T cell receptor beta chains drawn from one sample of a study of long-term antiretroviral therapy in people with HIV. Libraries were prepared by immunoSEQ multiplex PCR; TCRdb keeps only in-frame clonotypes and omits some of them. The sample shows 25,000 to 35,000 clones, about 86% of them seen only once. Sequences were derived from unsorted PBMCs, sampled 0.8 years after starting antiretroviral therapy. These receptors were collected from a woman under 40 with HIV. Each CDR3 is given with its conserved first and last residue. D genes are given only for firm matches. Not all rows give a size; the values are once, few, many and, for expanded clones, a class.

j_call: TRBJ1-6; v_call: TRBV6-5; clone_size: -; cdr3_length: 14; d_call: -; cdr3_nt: TGTGCCAGCAGTCCGGGACTGATTAATTCACCCCTCCACTTT; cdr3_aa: CASSPGLINSPLHF
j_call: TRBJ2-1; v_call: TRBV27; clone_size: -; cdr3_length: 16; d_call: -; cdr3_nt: TGTGCCAGCAGGGGAGGGGGCCCTCTCATCTACAATGAGCAGTTCTTC; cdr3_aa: CASRGGGPLIYNEQFF
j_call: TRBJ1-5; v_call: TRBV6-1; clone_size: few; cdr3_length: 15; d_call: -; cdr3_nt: TGTGCCAGCAGGGTCCAGGGGTTTGGCAATCAGCCCCAGCATTTT; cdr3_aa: CASRVQGFGNQPQHF
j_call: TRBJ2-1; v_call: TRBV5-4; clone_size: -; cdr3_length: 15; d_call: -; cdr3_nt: TGTGCCAGCAGCGTGGACGTCCTTAGGCGGTCAGAGCAGTTCTTC; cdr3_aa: CASSVDVLRRSEQFF
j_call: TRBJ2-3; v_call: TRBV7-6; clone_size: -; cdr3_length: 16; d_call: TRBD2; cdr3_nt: TGTGCCAGCAGCTTAGGGGGGACTAGCTCCACAGATACGCAGTATTTT; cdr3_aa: CASSLGGTSSTDTQYF
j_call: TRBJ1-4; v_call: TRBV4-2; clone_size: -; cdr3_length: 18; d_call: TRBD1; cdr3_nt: TGTGCCAGCAGCCAAACCGGGACAGGGGTGGGAGCTAATGAAAAACTGTTTTTT; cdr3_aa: CASSQTGTGVGANEKLFF
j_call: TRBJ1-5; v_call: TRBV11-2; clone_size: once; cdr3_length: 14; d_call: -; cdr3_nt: TGTGCCAGCAGCCCAGGTTCGTTCGGTCAGCCCCAGCATTTT; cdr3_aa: CASSPGSFGQPQHF
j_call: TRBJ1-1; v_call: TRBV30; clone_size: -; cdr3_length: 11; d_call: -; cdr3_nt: TGTGCCTGGACAGAGGCGGCGGGAGCTTTCTTT; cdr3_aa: CAWTEAAGAFF
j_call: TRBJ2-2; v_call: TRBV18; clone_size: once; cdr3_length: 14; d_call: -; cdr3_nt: TGTGCCAGCTTTCCCGACCAGAACACCGGGGAGCTGTTTTTT; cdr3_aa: CASFPDQNTGELFF
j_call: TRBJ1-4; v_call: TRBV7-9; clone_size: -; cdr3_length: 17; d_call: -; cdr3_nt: TGTGCCAGCAGCTCTACCCGTGGGGGATCAACTAATGAAAAACTGTTTTTT; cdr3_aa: CASSSTRGGSTNEKLFF
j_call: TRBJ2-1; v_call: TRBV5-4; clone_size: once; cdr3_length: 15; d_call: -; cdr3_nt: TGTGCCAGCAGCTTATTCGGGCCTCGTAAGAATGAGCAGTTCTTC; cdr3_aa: CASSLFGPRKNEQFF
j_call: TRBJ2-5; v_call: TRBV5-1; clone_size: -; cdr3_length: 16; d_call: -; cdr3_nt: TGCGCCAGCAGCTTGGCCACGGGGGGCTCAGAAGAGACCCAGTACTTC; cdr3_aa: CASSLATGGSEETQYF
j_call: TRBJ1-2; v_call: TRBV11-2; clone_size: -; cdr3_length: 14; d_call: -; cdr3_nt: TGTGCCAGCAGCGAGGACGGGGGGGGGCTTGGCTACACCTTC; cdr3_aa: CASSEDGGGLGYTF
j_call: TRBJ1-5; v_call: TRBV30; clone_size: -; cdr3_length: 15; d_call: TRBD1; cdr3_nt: TGTGCCTGGGACAGGGGGCAGTGGGACAATCAGCCCCAGCATTTT; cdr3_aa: CAWDRGQWDNQPQHF
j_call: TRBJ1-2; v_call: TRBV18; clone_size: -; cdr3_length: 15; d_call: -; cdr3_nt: TGTGCCAGCTCACCCATGTGGACAGCCTTCTATGGCTACACCTTC; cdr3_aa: CASSPMWTAFYGYTF
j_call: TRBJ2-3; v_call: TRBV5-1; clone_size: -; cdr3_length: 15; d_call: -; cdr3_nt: TGCGCCAGCAGCCACACATCAGATAGCACAGATACGCAGTATTTT; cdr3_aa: CASSHTSDSTDTQYF
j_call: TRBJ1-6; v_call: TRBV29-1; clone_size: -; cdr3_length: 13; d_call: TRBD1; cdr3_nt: TGCAGCGTTTCGGACAGGGCAGGTTCACCCCTCCACTTT; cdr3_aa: CSVSDRAGSPLHF
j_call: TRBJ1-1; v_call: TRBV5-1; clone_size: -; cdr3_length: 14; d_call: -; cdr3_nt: TGCGCCAGCAGCTTATTTTTTGTGAGTACTGAAGCTTTCTTT; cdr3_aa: CASSLFFVSTEAFF
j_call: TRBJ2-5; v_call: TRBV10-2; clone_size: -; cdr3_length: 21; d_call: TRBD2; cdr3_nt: TGCGCCAGCAGTGAGCCCAACTCACAGACTAGCGGGGGGCAGGAACAAGAGACCCAGTACTTC; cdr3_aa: CASSEPNSQTSGGQEQETQYF
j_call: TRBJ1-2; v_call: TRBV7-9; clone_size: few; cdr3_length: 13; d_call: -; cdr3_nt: TGTGCCAGCAGCTTCTCATGGTACGGGGGCTACACCTTC; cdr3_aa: CASSFSWYGGYTF